This TCR beta chain is drawn from a study of CD8+CD57+ T cells in acquired aplastic anemia (dated by TCRdb to the late 2010s). With regard to the full study: A mean of 3.2 ug of DNA, ranging from roughly 0.18 to 30 ug, was extracted from sorted CD4+ and CD8+ cells. For healthy donor samples, the average read count was around 9.9 million for CD4+ cells and approximately 11 million for CD8+ cells. The paper's findings and limits, for the study overall: No significant difference in CD8+ Simpson's diversity was found between patients and healthy controls (P=0.060). Roughly 30 CD8+ CDR3 sequences were shared between patients and controls but appeared highly expressed in patients and within their immunodominant clones.

Counted from cysteine to phenylalanine, this CDR3 has 16 amino acids. Solely the CDR3 DNA is kept, with 48 bases framed from the first base. V has 5 bases trimmed and J has 2 bases trimmed; junction bases matching no gene number 10. From a lookup of the germline V gene, CDR1 and CDR2 are SNHLY and FYNNEI. Genomic DNA served as template for TCR beta VDJ combination and CDR3 sequence profiling. An Illumina HiSeq 2000 was the platform used for TCR repertoire sequencing. In the authors' own workflow: TRBV/TRBJ rearrangement plots, CDR3 size and DJ length profiles, and Simpson's diversity index were used to evaluate the repertoires. The most abundant DNA sequence in the deep sequencing data was taken as the immunodominant clone. CDR3 amino acid sequences were checked for sharing across subjects and were also compared against the VDJdb database and published repertoires. TCRdb passed the public sequencing reads through fastp at Q25 and MiXCR, retaining productive beta sequences. Identical CDR3 protein sequences are pooled into one entry, listed with their most common genes and DNA. The V and J calls, along with clone size, are taken from TCRdb and not from the paper's own processing. The sample profile shows about 220,000 distinct CDR3 sequences; roughly 35% of them were found once. The ten largest account for roughly 1.1% of the sample.

Details on this clonotype: Its antigen is not yet known. No base-level quality is on record; no much larger clone is a single base apart.

TCR repertoires of sorted CD4+ and CD8+ blood T cells from severe aplastic anemia patients and healthy subjects were deep-sequenced in the study. Ficoll-Paque density gradient centrifugation was used to isolate peripheral blood mononuclear cells. Before DNA was extracted, CD4+ and CD8+ T cells were sorted using either FACS or magnetic beads. The receptor's source is a human donor in good health, serving as a control. The sequence links TRBV2 to TRBJ1-2, with 8 bases aligning to TRBD1. The sequenced material came from sorted CD4+, CD8+, or CD8+CD57+ T cells (not recorded which) from PBMCs. The DNA reads as follows: TGTGCCAGCAGTTACCCGGACAGGGCCTCAAACTATGGCTACACCTTC. Its amino acids are CASSYPDRASNYGYTF.